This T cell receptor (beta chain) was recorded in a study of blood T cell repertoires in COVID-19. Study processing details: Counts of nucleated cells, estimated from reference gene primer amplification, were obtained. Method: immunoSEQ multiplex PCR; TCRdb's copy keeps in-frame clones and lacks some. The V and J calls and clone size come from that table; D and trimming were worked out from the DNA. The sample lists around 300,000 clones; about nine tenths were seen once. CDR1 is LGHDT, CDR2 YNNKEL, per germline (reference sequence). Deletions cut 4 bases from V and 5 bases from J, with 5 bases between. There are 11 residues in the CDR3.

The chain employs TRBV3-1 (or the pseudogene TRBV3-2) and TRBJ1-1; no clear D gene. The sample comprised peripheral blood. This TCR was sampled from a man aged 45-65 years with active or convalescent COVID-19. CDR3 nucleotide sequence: TGTGCCAGCAGCCGAGGAACTGAAGCTTTCTTT. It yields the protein CASSRGTEAFF.